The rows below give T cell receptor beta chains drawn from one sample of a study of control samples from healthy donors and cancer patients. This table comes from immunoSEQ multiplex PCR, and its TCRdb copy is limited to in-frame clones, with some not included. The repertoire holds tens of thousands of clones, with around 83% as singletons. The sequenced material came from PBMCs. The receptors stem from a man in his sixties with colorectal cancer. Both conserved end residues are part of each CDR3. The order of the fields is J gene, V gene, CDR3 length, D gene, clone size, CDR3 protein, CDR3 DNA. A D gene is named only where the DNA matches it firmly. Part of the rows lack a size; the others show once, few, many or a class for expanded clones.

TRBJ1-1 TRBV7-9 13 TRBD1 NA CASSPRQGTEAFF TGTGCCAGCAGCCCCAGACAGGGTACTGAAGCTTTCTTT
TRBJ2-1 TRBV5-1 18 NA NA CASSWPPPGATSYNEQFF TGCGCCAGCAGCTGGCCCCCTCCCGGGGCGACCTCCTACAATGAGCAGTTCTTC
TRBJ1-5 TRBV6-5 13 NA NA CASSTTLNQPQHF TGTGCCAGCAGTACAACCCTCAATCAGCCCCAGCATTTT
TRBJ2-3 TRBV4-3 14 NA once CASSRVLVSDTQYF TGCGCCAGCAGCCGCGTCCTCGTATCCGATACGCAGTATTTT
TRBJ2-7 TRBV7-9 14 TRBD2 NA CASGSGGTNYEQYF TGTGCCAGTGGGAGCGGGGGAACTAACTACGAGCAGTACTTC
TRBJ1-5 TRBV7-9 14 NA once CASSSQGGNQPQHF TGTGCCAGCAGCTCTCAGGGAGGCAATCAGCCCCAGCATTTT
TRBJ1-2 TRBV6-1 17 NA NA CASSGRDAGTPNYGYTF TGTGCCAGCAGTGGACGGGACGCAGGAACTCCTAACTATGGCTACACCTTC
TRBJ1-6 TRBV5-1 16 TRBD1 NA CASSSLQGAHNSPLHF TGCGCCAGCAGCTCACTTCAGGGGGCGCATAATTCACCCCTCCACTTT
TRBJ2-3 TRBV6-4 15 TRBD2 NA CASSVIAGSTDTQYF TGTGCCAGCAGTGTGATAGCGGGGAGCACAGATACGCAGTATTTT
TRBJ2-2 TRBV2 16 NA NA CASISGSSANTGELFF TGTGCCAGCATTTCGGGCAGCTCCGCGAACACCGGGGAGCTGTTTTTT
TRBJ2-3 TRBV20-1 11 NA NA CSARQTDTQYF TGCAGTGCTAGACAGACAGATACGCAGTATTTT
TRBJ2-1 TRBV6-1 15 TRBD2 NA CASSDGTSSYNEQFF TGTGCCAGCAGTGATGGGACTAGCAGCTACAATGAGCAGTTCTTC
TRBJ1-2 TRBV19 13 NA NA CASSQASSGGYTF TGTGCCAGTAGTCAGGCTTCGAGCGGTGGCTACACCTTC
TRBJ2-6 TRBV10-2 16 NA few CASSDRGGAGANVLTF TGCGCCAGCAGTGACCGGGGTGGGGCTGGGGCCAACGTCCTGACTTTC
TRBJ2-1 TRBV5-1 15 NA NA CASSLVYSSYNEQFF TGCGCCAGCAGCTTGGTGTATAGCTCCTACAATGAGCAGTTCTTC
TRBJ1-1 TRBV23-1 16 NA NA CASSQPETFANTEAFF TGCGCCAGCAGTCAACCTGAGACATTTGCGAACACTGAAGCTTTCTTT
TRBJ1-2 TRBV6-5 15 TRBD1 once CASSYATGELSGYTF TGTGCCAGCAGTTACGCTACAGGGGAATTGAGTGGCTACACCTTC
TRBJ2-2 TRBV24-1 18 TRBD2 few CATSGNGPGTINTGELFF TGTGCCACCAGTGGAAACGGCCCCGGGACTATAAACACCGGGGAGCTGTTTTTT
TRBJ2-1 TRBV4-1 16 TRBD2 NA CASSQDPSGGYNEQFF TGCGCCAGCAGCCAAGATCCGAGCGGGGGGTACAATGAGCAGTTCTTC
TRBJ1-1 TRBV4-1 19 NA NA CASSVPPREVGERNTEAFF TGCGCCAGCAGCGTACCCCCCCGGGAGGTGGGTGAGAGGAACACTGAAGCTTTCTTT
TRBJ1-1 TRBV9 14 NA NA CASSVAGIGGEAFF TGTGCCAGCAGCGTAGCGGGGATTGGCGGTGAAGCTTTCTTT
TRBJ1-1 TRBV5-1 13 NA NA CASSSPGRSEAFF TGCGCCAGCAGCTCCCCCGGGCGGTCGGAGGCTTTCTTT
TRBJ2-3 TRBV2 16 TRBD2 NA CASRAASGGAVDTQYF TGTGCCAGCAGAGCCGCTAGCGGGGGGGCCGTTGATACGCAGTATTTT
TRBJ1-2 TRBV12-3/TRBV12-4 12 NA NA CASSFGANGYTF TGTGCCAGCAGTTTCGGGGCGAATGGCTACACCTTC
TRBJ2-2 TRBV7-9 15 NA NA CASSSRGANTGELFF TGTGCCAGCAGCTCGAGGGGGGCTAACACCGGGGAGCTGTTTTTT
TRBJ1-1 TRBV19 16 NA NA CASNPGLFLGNTEAFF TGTGCCAGTAATCCGGGACTTTTTTTGGGGAACACTGAAGCTTTCTTT
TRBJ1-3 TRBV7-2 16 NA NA CASSLQAPFSGNTIYF TGTGCCAGCAGCTTACAGGCCCCTTTTTCTGGAAACACCATATATTTT
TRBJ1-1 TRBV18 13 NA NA CASSPTGNTEAFF TGTGCCAGCTCACCAACGGGAAACACTGAAGCTTTCTTT
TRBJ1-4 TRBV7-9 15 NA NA CASSFTAATNEKLFF TGTGCCAGCAGCTTTACAGCCGCAACTAATGAAAAACTGTTTTTT
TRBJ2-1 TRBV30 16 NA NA CAWSSHGLHSYNEQFF TGTGCCTGGAGTTCACACGGACTTCACTCCTACAATGAGCAGTTCTTC
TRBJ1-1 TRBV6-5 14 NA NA CASSYQGTDTEAFF TGTGCCAGCAGTTATCAGGGTACGGACACTGAAGCTTTCTTT
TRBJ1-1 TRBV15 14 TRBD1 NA CATSRGQEDTEAFF TGTGCCACCAGCAGGGGACAGGAAGACACTGAAGCTTTCTTT
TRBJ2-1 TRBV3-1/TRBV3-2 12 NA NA CASSHKLGEQFF TGTGCCAGCAGCCACAAACTGGGAGAGCAGTTCTTC
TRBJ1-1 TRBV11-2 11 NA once CASSFSMRAFF TGTGCCAGCAGCTTTTCGATGAGGGCTTTCTTT
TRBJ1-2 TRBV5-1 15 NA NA CASSPMTEASYGYTF TGCGCCAGCAGCCCTATGACAGAGGCGAGCTATGGCTACACCTTC
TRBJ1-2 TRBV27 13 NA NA CASKNSFNYGYTF TGTGCCAGCAAAAACAGTTTTAACTATGGCTACACCTTC
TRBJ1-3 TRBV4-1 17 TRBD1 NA CASSQEGQSNAGNTIYF TGCGCCAGCAGCCAAGAGGGACAGTCCAACGCTGGAAACACCATATATTTT
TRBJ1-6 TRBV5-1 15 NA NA CASSLARAKNSPLHF TGCGCCAGCAGCTTGGCCAGGGCAAAAAATTCACCCCTCCACTTT
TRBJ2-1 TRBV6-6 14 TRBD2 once CASIAGAYRNEQFF TGTGCCAGCATAGCGGGGGCTTACAGAAATGAGCAGTTCTTC
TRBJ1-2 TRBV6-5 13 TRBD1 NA CASRPDRNYGYTF TGTGCCAGCCGTCCGGACAGGAACTATGGCTACACCTTC
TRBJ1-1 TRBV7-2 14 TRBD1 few CASSPGTGDTEAFF TGTGCCAGCAGCCCCGGGACAGGGGACACTGAAGCTTTCTTT
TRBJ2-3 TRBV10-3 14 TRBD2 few CAISSAGAPYTQYF TGTGCCATCAGCTCAGCGGGGGCCCCGTATACGCAGTATTTT
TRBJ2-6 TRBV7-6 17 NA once CASSFDRGNSGANVLTF TGTGCCAGCAGCTTTGATCGGGGGAACTCTGGGGCCAACGTCCTGACTTTC
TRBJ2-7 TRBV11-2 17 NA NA CASSLGELGGFFYEQYF TGTGCCAGCAGCTTAGGGGAACTCGGGGGCTTTTTCTACGAGCAGTACTTC
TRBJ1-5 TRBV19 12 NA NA CASSHVQQPQHF TGTGCCAGTAGCCACGTGCAGCAGCCCCAGCATTTT
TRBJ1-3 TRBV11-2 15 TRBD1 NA CASSWDRISGNTIYF TGTGCCAGCAGCTGGGACAGGATCTCTGGAAACACCATATATTTT